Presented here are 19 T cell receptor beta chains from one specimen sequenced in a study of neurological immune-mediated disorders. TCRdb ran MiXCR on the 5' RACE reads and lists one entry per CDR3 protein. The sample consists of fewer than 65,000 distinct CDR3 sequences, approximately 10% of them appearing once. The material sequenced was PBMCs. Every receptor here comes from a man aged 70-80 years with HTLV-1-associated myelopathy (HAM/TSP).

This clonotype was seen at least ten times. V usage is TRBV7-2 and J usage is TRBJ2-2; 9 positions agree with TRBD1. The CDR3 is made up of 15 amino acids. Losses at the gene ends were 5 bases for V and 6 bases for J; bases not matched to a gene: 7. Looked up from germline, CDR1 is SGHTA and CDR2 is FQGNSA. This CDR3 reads CASSQDRGRAGELFF. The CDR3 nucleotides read TGTGCCAGCAGCCAAGACAGGGGGAGGGCCGGGGAGCTGTTTTTT.

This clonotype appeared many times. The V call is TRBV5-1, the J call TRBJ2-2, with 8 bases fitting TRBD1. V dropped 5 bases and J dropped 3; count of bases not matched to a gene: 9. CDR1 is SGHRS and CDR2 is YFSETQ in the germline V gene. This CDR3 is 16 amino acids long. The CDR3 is CASRNPGGRDTGELFF. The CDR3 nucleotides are TGCGCCAGCAGAAATCCAGGGGGCCGGGACACCGGGGAGCTGTTTTTT.

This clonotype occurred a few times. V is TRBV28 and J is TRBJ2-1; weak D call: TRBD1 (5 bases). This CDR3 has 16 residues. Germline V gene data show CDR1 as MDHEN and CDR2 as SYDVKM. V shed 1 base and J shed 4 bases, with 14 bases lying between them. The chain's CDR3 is CASSLFTGLGYNEQFF. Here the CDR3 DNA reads TGTGCCAGCAGTTTATTTACAGGCCTTGGGTACAATGAGCAGTTCTTC.

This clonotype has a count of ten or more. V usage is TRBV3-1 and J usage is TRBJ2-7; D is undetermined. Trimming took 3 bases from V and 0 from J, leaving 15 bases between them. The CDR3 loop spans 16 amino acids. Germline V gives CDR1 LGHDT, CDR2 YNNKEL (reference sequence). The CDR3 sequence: CASSQVPAFNSYEQYF. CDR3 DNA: TGTGCCAGCAGCCAGGTACCCGCCTTCAACTCCTACGAGCAGTACTTC.

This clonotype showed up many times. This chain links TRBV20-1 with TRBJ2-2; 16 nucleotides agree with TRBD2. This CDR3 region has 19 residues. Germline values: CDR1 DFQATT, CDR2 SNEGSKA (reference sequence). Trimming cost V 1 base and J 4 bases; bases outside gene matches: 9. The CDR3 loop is CSARGGLAGGPLGTGELFF. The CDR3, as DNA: TGCAGTGCTAGAGGGGGACTAGCGGGAGGGCCTCTTGGCACCGGGGAGCTGTTTTTT.

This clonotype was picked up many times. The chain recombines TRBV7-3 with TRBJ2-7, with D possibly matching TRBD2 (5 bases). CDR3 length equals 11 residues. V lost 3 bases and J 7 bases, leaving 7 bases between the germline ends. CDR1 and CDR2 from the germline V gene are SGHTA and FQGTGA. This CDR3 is CASSFSGEQYF. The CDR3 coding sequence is TGTGCCAGCAGCTTCTCGGGGGAGCAGTACTTC.

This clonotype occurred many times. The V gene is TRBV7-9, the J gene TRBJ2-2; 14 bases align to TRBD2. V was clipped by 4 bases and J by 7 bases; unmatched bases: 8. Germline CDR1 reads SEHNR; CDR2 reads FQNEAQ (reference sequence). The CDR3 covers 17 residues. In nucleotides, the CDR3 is TGTGCCAGCAGCTCTACCGGACTAGCGGGAGGAATCGGGGAGCTGTTTTTT. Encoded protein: CASSSTGLAGGIGELFF.

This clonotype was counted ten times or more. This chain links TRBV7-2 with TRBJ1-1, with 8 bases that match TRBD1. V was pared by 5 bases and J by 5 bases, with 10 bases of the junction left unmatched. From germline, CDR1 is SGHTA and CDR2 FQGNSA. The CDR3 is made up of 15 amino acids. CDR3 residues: CASSPRTGIGTEAFF. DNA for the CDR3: TGTGCCAGCAGCCCAAGGACAGGGATTGGGACTGAAGCTTTCTTT.

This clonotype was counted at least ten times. The CDR3 DNA sequence: TGTGCCAGCAGCTTAGTCAGGACAACCAGCAATCAGCCCCAGCATTTT. Translating gives CASSLVRTTSNQPQHF. J is TRBJ1-5 and V is TRBV7-8; the D gene is possibly TRBD1 (5 bases). The CDR3 runs to 16 residues. Trimming cost V 1 base and J 1 base, with 11 bases left between them. CDR1 SGHVS and CDR2 FQNEAQ come from the germline V gene.

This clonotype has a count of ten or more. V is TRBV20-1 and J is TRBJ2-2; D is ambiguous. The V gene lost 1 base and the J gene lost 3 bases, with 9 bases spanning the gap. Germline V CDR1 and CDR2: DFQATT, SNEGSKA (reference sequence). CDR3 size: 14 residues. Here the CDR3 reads CSARGEGYTGELFF. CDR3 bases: TGCAGTGCTAGAGGGGAAGGGTACACCGGGGAGCTGTTTTTT.

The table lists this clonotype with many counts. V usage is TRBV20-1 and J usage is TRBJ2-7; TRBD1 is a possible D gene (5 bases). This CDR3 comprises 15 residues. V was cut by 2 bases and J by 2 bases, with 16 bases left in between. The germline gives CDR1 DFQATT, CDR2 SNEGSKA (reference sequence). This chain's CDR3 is CSARLLGEFTYEQYF. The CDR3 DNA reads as TGCAGTGCTAGATTGCTAGGGGAATTCACCTACGAGCAGTACTTC.

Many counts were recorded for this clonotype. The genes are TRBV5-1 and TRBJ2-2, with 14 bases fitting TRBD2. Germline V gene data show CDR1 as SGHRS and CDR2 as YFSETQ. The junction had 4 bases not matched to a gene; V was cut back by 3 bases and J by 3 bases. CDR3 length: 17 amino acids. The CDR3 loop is CASSSPGLAGDTGELFF. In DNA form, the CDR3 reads TGCGCCAGCAGCTCCCCGGGACTAGCGGGAGACACCGGGGAGCTGTTTTTT.

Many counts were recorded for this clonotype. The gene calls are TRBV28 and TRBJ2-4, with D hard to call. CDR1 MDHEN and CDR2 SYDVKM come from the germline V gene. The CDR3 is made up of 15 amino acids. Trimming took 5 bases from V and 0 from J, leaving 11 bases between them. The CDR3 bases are TGTGCCAGCAGTAACCCCAACAGAGCCAAAAACATTCAGTACTTC. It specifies CASSNPNRAKNIQYF.

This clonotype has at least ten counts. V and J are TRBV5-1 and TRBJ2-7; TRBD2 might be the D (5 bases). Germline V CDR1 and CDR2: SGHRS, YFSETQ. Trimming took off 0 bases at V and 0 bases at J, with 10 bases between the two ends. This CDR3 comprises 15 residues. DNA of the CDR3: TGCGCCAGCAGCTTGGGGGGAGCTAGCTCCTACGAGCAGTACTTC. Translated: CASSLGGASSYEQYF.

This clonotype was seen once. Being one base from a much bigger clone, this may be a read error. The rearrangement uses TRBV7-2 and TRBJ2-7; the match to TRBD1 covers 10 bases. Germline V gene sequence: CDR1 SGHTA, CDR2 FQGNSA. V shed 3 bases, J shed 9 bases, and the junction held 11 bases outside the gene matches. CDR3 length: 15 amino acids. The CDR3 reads CASSLSGQGREGQYF. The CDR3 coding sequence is TGTGCCAGCAGCTTGTCGGGACAGGGGAGAGAGGGGCAGTACTTC.

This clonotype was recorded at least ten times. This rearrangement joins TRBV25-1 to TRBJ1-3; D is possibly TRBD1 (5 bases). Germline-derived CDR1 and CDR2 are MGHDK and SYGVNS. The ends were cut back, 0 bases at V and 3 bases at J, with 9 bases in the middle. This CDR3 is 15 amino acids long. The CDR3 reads CASSEYRGNGNTIYF. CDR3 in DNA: TGTGCCAGCAGTGAATATCGGGGGAATGGAAACACCATATATTTT.

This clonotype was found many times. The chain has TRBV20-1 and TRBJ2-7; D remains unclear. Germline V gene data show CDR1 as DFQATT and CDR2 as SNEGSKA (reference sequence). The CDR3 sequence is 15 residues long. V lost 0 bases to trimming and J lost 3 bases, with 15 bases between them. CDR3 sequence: CSARDLSATSYEQYF. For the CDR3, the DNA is TGCAGTGCTAGAGATCTAAGTGCTACAAGCTACGAGCAGTACTTC.

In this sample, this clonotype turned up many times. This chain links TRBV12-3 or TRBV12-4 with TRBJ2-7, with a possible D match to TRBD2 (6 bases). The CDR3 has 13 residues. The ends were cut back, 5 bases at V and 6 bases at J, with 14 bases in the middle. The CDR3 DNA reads TGTGCCAGCAGTCCGGGACTCGCGGGCGAGCAGTACTTC. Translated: CASSPGLAGEQYF.

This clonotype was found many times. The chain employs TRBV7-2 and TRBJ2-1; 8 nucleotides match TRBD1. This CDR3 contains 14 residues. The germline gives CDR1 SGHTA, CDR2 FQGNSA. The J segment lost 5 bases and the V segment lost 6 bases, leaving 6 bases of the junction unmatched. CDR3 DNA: TGTGCCAGCAGGCGGGACAGGCGCGACAATGAGCAGTTCTTC. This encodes CASRRDRRDNEQFF. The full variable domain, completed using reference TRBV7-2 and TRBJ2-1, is GAGVSQSPSNKVTEKGKDVELRCDPISGHTALYWYRQSLGQGLEFLIYFQGNSAPDKSGLPSDRFSAERTGGSVSTLTIQRTQQEDSAVYLCASRRDRRDNEQFFGPGTRLTVL.